This record covers a single T cell receptor (beta chain). What it binds is not known. The germline V gene encodes CDR1 SGHRS and CDR2 YFSETQ. The CDR3 extends over 13 amino acids. V dropped 6 bases and J dropped 7; count of bases not matched to a gene: 7. The sample comes from a study of T cell repertoires in cytomegalovirus infection. The overall study: CMV infection plus the matching HLA type was flagged by public TCR beta signatures.

Study-wide findings and caveats: HLA-C-restricted, CMV-specific TCR beta clonotypes were dominant ex vivo. Based on cumulative public TCR beta family frequency, carriers of CMV plus the relevant HLA were identified.

From the reads, TCRdb called clonotypes with MiXCR, one entry per CDR3 protein. Among a few hundred thousand distinct CDR3 sequences, approximately 13% were seen once, and the ten largest hold about 8.7%. The chain recombines TRBV5-1 with TRBJ1-2, with 9 bases that match TRBD1. This clonotype was sampled from a human donor in good health (CMV status not recorded). Some clones in this sample may be carry-over from other donors' samples. Sequenced sample: PBMCs. For the CDR3, the DNA is TGCGCCAGCACCGGACAGGGGTTCGGTGGCTACACCTTC. Protein: CASTGQGFGGYTF. The full variable domain, rest sourced from reference TRBV5-1 and TRBJ1-2, is KAGVTQTPRYLIKTRGQQVTLSCSPISGHRSVSWYQQTPGQGLQFLFEYFSETQRNKGNFPGRFSGRQFSNSRSEMNVSTLELGDSALYLCASTGQGFGGYTFGSGTRLTVV.